Listed below are T cell receptor beta chains from one sample, sequenced in a study of blood T cell repertoires in COVID-19. Generated by immunoSEQ multiplex PCR, the TCRdb table keeps only in-frame clones and is missing some. The sample records 200,000 to 250,000 clones, around 86% being singletons. What was sequenced was peripheral blood. These receptors were collected from a man aged 80 or over with acute or convalescent COVID-19. The CDR3 runs from the conserved cysteine through the conserved F or W. The order of the fields is clone size, J gene, V gene, D gene, CDR3 DNA, CDR3 protein. D genes are given only for firm matches. Only part of the rows carry a size: once, few, many, or a class if the clone is expanded.

>-|TRBJ1-2|TRBV11-2|-
TGTGCCAGCAGCTCAACCTTTTCAGGGGCCTATGGCTACACCTTC
CASSSTFSGAYGYTF
>-|TRBJ2-1|TRBV27|-
TGTGCCAGCAGTTCCTGGACCCGACAGGACCTCTACAATGAGCAGTTCTTC
CASSSWTRQDLYNEQFF
>-|TRBJ1-1|TRBV7-9|-
TGTGCCAGCAGCCCTTCTCGGTTCGGCACTGAAGCTTTCTTT
CASSPSRFGTEAFF
>-|TRBJ1-6|TRBV28|TRBD1
TGTGCCAGCAGACCCATGGCGTGGGGACAGTATAATTCACCCCTCCACTTT
CASRPMAWGQYNSPLHF
>-|TRBJ2-1|TRBV3-1/TRBV3-2|TRBD2
TGTGCCAGCAGCCTCTCTAGCGGGGGCCTCAACGAGCAGTTCTTC
CASSLSSGGLNEQFF
>-|TRBJ1-4|TRBV28|-
TGTGCCAGCAGTCCGCGGGACGGACGAACCGGGGAAAAACTGTTTTTT
CASSPRDGRTGEKLFF
>-|TRBJ2-1|TRBV20-1|-
TGCAGTGGGGCGTACGGCAATGAGCAGTTCTTC
CSGAYGNEQFF
>-|TRBJ1-2|TRBV18|TRBD1
TGTGCCAGCTCTCCTGGGACAGACTATGGCTACACCTTC
CASSPGTDYGYTF
>-|TRBJ2-1|TRBV6-6|-
TGTGCCAGCAGTTACTCAGGGAGATTCAATGAGCAGTTCTTC
CASSYSGRFNEQFF
>once|TRBJ2-7|TRBV6-5|TRBD2
TGTGCCAGCAGCCCCGGGACTAGCACAAGCGAGCAGTACTTC
CASSPGTSTSEQYF
>-|TRBJ1-2|TRBV14|TRBD1
TGTGCCAGCAGCCAAGCCCGGGACAGGGTGGTTAACTATGGCTACACCTTC
CASSQARDRVVNYGYTF
>-|TRBJ2-2|TRBV27|-
TGTGCCAGCAGTAGCTCTTCCCGGTCAGGGGAGCTGTTTTTT
CASSSSSRSGELFF
>-|TRBJ2-7|TRBV29-1|-
TGCAGCGCTGGGGGGTCTACATCCTACGAGCAGTACTTC
CSAGGSTSYEQYF
>few|TRBJ1-6|TRBV28|TRBD1
TGTGCCAGCAGGGTTCCGGGACAGTCAAATTCACCCCTCCACTTT
CASRVPGQSNSPLHF
>-|TRBJ1-1|TRBV6-6|-
TGTGCCAGCAGTCGACAGGTTGAAGCTTTCTTT
CASSRQVEAFF
>-|TRBJ2-4|TRBV2|-
TGTGCCAGCAGTTCGACGACAGCTGTTGAAAACATTCAGTACTTC
CASSSTTAVENIQYF
>-|TRBJ2-4|TRBV4-2|TRBD2
TGTGCCAGCAGCGTGGGGGGGGTGGTCAAAAACATTCAGTACTTC
CASSVGGVVKNIQYF
>-|TRBJ2-7|TRBV12-3/TRBV12-4|-
TGTGCCAGCAGTAGGGGGATCTACGAGCAGTACTTC
CASSRGIYEQYF
>-|TRBJ2-2|TRBV5-1|TRBD2
TGCGCCAGCAGCCCGCTGACTAGCTCCTCCGGGGAGCTGTTTTTT
CASSPLTSSSGELFF
>-|TRBJ2-2|TRBV5-1|-
TGCGCCAGCAGCCTTGGAGACACCGGGGAGCTGTTTTTT
CASSLGDTGELFF
>-|TRBJ1-6|TRBV6-5|TRBD1
TGTGCCAGCAGTACCGGACAGGCCTATGGTTCACCCCTCCACTTT
CASSTGQAYGSPLHF
>once|TRBJ1-6|TRBV7-8|-
TGTGCCAGCAGCTCCTCGCGGACAGCTAATTCACCCCTCCACTTT
CASSSSRTANSPLHF
>-|TRBJ1-2|TRBV4-1|-
TGCGCCAGCAGCCCTTCGGGTACGGGATTCTATGGCTACACCTTC
CASSPSGTGFYGYTF
>once|TRBJ2-5|TRBV5-6|TRBD1
TGTGCCAGCAGCTCCGGCGGGACCCAGGGGGCAGAGACCCAGTACTTC
CASSSGGTQGAETQYF
>-|TRBJ2-1|TRBV6-5|TRBD2
TGTGCCAGCACCCCTACTAGCGGACCCTACAATGAGCAGTTCTTC
CASTPTSGPYNEQFF
>-|TRBJ2-7|TRBV7-2|TRBD1
TGTGCCAGCAGCTTAGGACAGGGGCACCAGTACTTC
CASSLGQGHQYF
>-|TRBJ1-2|TRBV9|-
TGTGCCAGCAGCGTCGGGATAAGTACTAACTATGGCTACACCTTC
CASSVGISTNYGYTF
>-|TRBJ2-3|TRBV5-1|TRBD2
TGCGCCAGCAGCTCGGGACTAGCGGGAGGCTCCTTGGGCACAGATACGCAGTATTTT
CASSSGLAGGSLGTDTQYF
>-|TRBJ2-5|TRBV7-7|-
TGTGCTAGCAGCTTAGGGATAGCGACACCAGAGACCCAGTACTTC
CASSLGIATPETQYF
>-|TRBJ1-2|TRBV5-1|-
TGCGCCAGCAGCCCGGGACTCTCGTATGGCTACACCTTC
CASSPGLSYGYTF
>-|TRBJ2-7|TRBV20-1|-
TGCAGTGCTAGTGCCGATGGGCATTCATACGAGCAGTACTTC
CSASADGHSYEQYF
>-|TRBJ2-5|TRBV4-2|-
TGTGCCAGCAGCCCCAACCCTCGGGCCAGGGGAGAGACCCAGTACTTC
CASSPNPRARGETQYF